These 8 T cell receptor beta chains share one sample of origin, sequenced in a study of regulatory and conventional T cells in breast cancer. TCRdb reanalysed the PCR reads using MiXCR and keeps one entry per CDR3 protein. The data contain over 15,000 distinct CDR3 sequences, around 30% of them seen just once; the ten biggest clones take up roughly 1.5%. The sample consisted of conventional T cells from blood. These receptors originate from a female donor in good health.

Of note for this clonotype: Its ends do not fully match the called genes, so a read error is possible. This chain joins TRBV7-3 and TRBJ2-2; unclear D gene. Germline V lookup: CDR1 SGHTA, CDR2 FQGTGA. The CDR3 spans 16 residues. The CDR3 is CASSPYPSSNTRELFF. The CDR3 nucleotides read TGTGCCAGCAGCCCATACCCCAGCTCGAACACCAGGGAGCTGTTTTTT.

The sample holds one count of this clonotype. V and J are TRBV6-5 and TRBJ2-4; 8 nucleotides agree with TRBD1. Germline values: CDR1 MNHEY, CDR2 SVGAGI. Unmatched junction bases numbered 7, after V lost 4 bases and J lost 8 bases. This CDR3 spans 14 amino acids. The CDR3 sequence is CASSFGTGRDIQYF. DNA for the CDR3: TGTGCCAGCAGTTTCGGGACAGGACGGGACATTCAGTACTTC.

This chain joins TRBV7-2 and TRBJ2-5; tentative D call: TRBD1 (6 bases). This CDR3 comprises 15 residues. Germline assignment: CDR1 SGHTA and CDR2 FQGNSA. V shed 1 base and J shed 5 bases, with 14 bases lying between them. The CDR3 nucleotides are TGTGCCAGCAGCTTAGTGGGCAGGGGCCTGGAGACCCAGTACTTC. It codes for CASSLVGRGLETQYF.

This clonotype is medium-sized in the sample. The chain employs TRBV28 and TRBJ1-2; no reliable D call. Deletions cut 6 bases from V and 6 bases from J, with 11 bases between. Germline assignment: CDR1 MDHEN and CDR2 SYDVKM. CDR3 length: 12 amino acids. The CDR3 loop is CASSKPTDGYTF. In nucleotides, the CDR3 is TGTGCCAGCAGCAAACCGACGGATGGCTACACCTTC.

The sample holds many counts of this clonotype. The chain combines TRBV20-1 with TRBJ2-3; 11 bases fit TRBD2. The CDR3 runs 16 residues. V gave up 1 base and J gave up 0 bases; unmatched junction bases: 3. Germline values: CDR1 DFQATT, CDR2 SNEGSKA (reference sequence). As DNA, the CDR3 is TGCAGTGCTAGAGCTAGCGGGGGGACTAGCACAGATACGCAGTATTTT. It specifies CSARASGGTSTDTQYF.

As for this clonotype: The germline gene is not matched at one end of the junction; a read error may be the cause. The V gene is TRBV7-3, the J gene TRBJ2-1, with a tentative D call TRBD1 (6 bases). This CDR3 has 16 residues. Germline values: CDR1 SGHTA, CDR2 FQGTGA. CDR3 DNA: TGTGCCGGCAGCTCATCCCGACAGGCCTACTACAATGAGCAGTTCTTC. Translating gives CAGSSSRQAYYNEQFF.

The chain is built from TRBV6-2 or TRBV6-3 and TRBJ2-7; TRBD2 is a possible D gene (6 bases). The CDR3 length is 14 residues. The V end lost 0 bases, the J end lost 5 bases, and 11 bases lay between the germline ends. Germline V gene sequence: CDR1 MNHEY, CDR2 SVGEGT. This CDR3 is CASSYSASADEQYF. DNA of the CDR3: TGTGCCAGCAGTTACTCGGCTAGCGCGGACGAGCAGTACTTC.

This clonotype was picked up a small number of times. Relative to the germline gene, one junction end is altered; a read error may explain this. This sequence joins TRBV20-1 and TRBJ1-1; D is undetermined. CDR1 and CDR2 (germline): DFQATT, SNEGSKA (reference sequence). The CDR3 loop spans 14 amino acids. The DNA of the CDR3 is TGCAGTGCTAGACTGAAAGTAGGTATCACTGAAGCTCTCTTT. It translates to CSARLKVGITEALF.